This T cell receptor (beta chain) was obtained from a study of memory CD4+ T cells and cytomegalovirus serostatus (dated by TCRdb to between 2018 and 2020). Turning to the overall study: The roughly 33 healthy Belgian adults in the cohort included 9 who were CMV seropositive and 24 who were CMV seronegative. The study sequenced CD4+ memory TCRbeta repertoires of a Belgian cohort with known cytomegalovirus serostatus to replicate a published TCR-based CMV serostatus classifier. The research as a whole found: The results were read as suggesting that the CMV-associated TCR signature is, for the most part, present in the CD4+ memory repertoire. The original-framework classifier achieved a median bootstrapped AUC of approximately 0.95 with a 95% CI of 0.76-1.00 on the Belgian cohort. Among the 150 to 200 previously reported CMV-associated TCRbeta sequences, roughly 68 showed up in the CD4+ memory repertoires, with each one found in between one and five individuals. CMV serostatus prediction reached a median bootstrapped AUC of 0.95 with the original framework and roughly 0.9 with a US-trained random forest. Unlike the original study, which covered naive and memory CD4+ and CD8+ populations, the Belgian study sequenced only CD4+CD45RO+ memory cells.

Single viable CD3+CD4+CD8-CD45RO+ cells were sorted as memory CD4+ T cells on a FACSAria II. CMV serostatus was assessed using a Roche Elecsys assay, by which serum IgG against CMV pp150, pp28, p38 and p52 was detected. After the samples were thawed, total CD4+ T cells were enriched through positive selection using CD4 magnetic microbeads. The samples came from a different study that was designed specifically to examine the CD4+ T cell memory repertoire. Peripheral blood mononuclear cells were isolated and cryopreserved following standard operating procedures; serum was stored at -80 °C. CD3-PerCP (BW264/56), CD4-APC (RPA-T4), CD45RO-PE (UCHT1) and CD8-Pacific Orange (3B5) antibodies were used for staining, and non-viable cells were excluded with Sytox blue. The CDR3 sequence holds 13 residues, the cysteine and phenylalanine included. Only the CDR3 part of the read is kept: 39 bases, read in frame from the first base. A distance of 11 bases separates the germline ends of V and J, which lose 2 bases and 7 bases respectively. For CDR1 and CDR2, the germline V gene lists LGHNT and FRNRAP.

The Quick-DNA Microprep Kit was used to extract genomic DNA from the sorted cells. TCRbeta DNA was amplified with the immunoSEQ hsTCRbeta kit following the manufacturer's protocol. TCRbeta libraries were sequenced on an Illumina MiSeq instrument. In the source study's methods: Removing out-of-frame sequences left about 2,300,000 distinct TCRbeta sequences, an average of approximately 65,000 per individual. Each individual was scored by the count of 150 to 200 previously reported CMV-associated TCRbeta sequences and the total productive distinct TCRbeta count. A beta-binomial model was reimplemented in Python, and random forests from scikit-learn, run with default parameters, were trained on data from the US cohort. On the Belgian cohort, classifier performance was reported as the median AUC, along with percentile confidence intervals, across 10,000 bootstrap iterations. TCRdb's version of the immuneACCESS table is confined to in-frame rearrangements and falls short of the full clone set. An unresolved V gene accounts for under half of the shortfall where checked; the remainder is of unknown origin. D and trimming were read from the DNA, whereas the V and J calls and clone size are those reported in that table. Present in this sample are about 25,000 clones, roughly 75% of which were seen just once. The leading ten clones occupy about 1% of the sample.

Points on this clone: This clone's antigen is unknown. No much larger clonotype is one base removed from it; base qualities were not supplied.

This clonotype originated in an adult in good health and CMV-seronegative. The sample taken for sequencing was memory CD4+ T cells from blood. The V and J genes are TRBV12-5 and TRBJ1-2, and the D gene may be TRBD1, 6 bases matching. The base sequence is TGTGCTAGTGGTTTGCCCCCGGGGGCTGGCTACACCTTC. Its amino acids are CASGLPPGAGYTF.